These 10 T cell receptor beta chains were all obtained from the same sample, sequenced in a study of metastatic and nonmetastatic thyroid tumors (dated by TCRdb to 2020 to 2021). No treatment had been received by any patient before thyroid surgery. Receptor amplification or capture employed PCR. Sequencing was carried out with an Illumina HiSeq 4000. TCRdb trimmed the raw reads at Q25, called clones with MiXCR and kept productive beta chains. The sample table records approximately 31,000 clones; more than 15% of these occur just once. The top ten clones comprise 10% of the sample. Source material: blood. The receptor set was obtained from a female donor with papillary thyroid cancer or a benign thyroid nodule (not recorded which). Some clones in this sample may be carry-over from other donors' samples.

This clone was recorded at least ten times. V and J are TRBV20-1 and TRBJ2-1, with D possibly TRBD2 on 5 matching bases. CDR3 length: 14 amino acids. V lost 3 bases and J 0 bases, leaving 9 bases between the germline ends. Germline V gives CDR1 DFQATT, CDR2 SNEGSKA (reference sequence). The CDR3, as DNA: TGCAGTGCTAGTACGGGGAACTCCTACAATGAGCAGTTCTTC. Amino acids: CSASTGNSYNEQFF.

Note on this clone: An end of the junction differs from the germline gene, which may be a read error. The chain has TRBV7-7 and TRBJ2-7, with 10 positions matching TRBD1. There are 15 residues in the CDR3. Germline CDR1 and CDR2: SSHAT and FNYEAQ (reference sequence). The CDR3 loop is CASSFGRDRGYEQYF. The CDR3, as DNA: TGTGCTAGCAGTTTTGGCCGGGACAGGGGATACGAGCAGTACTTC.

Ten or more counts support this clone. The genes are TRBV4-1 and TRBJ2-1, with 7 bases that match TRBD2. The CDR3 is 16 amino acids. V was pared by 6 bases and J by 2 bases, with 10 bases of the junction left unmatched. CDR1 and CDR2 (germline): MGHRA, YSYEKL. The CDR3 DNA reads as TGCGCCAGCAGGCGAGGACCTAGCGGCACCTACAATGAGCAGTTCTTC. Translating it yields CASRRGPSGTYNEQFF.

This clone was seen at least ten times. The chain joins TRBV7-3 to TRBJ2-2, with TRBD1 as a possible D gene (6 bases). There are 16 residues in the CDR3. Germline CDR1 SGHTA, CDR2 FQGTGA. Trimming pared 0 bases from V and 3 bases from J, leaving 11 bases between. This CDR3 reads CASSLTAGADTGELFF. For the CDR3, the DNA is TGTGCCAGCAGCTTAACGGCAGGGGCGGACACCGGGGAGCTGTTTTTT.

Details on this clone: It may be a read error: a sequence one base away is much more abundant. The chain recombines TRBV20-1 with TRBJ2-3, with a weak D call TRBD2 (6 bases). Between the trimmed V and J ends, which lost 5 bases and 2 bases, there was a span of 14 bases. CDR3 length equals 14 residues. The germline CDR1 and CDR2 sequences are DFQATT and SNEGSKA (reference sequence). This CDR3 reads CSAQIRDFTDTQYF. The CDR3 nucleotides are TGCAGTGCTCAAATCAGGGACTTCACAGATACGCAGTATTTT.

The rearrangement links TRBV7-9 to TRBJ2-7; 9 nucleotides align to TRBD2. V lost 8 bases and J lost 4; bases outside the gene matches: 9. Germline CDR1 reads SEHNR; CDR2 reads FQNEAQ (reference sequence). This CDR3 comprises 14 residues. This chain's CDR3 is CASVAGGARYEQYF. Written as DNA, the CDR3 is TGTGCCAGCGTCGCGGGGGGGGCGCGATACGAGCAGTACTTC.

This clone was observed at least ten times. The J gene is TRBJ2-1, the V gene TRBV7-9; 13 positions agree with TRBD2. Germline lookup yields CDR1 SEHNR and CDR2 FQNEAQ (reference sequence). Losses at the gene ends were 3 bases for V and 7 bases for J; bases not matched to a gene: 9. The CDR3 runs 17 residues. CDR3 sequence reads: CASSFTSGGAFQNEQFF. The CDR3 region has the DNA TGTGCCAGCAGCTTTACTAGCGGGGGGGCCTTTCAAAATGAGCAGTTCTTC.

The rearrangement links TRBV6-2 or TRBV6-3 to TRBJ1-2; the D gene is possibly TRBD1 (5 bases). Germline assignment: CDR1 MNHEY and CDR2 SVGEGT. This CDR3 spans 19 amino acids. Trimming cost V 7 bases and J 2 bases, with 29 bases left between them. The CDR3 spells CASNPRWRGRLRRNYGYTF. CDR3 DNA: TGTGCCAGCAACCCCCGGTGGAGGGGTCGCCTAAGAAGAAACTATGGCTACACCTTC.

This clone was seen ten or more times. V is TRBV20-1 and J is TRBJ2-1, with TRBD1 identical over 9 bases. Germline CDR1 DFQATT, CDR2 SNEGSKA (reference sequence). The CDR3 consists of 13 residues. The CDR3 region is CSPMNRDRDEQFF. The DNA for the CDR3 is TGCAGCCCGATGAACCGGGACAGGGACGAGCAGTTCTTC.

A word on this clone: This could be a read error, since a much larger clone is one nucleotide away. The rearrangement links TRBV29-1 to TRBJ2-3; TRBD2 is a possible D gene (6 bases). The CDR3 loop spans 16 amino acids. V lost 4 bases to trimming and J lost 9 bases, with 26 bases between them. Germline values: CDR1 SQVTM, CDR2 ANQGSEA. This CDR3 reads CSVGESSRPGVRTQYF. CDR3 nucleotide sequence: TGCAGCGTTGGGGAGTCTTCCCGCCCGGGAGTACGGACGCAGTATTTT.